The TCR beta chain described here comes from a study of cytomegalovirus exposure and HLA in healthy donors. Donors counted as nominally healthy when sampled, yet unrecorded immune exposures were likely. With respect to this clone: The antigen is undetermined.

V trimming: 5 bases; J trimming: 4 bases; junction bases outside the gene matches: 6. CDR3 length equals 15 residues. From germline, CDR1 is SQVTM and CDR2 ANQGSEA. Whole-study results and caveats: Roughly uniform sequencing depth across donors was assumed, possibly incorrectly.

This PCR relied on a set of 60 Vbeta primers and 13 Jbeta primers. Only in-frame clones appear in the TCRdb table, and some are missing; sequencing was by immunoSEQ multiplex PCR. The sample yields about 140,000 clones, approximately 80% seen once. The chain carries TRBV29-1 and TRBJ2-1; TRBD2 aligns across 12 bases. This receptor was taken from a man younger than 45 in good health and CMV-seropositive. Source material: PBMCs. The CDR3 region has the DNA TGCAGCGTTTTAGGACTAGCGGGGAATTACAATGAGCAGTTCTTC. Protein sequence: CSVLGLAGNYNEQFF.